The T cell receptor beta chain under discussion was sequenced for a study of regulatory T cells. Findings and caveats of the study: In patients, unique TRB V-J pairs were restricted and V/J usage skewed, especially in Tregs.

The PCR used 52 TRBV and 13 TRBJ primers. Sequencing was performed with immunoSEQ multiplex PCR; in TCRdb, only in-frame clones are kept and a portion is missing. Found here are some 20,000 clones, 93% of them singletons; the top ten hold around 3.3%. All CD3G-deficient patients showed autoimmunity, more severe in two. Patients, 2 to 39 years old, had expanded memory T-cell proportions. Trimming took 1 base from V and 3 from J, leaving 18 bases between them. There are 17 residues in the CDR3. Germline V lookup: CDR1 MGHRA, CDR2 YSYEKL. As for this clone: The target antigen is unknown.

The chain carries TRBV4-1 and TRBJ1-1, with D possibly being TRBD1 (6 bases). This clonotype was obtained from a child between 2 and 9 years old with CD3G deficiency. Sequenced: CD8+ T cells sorted from blood. For the CDR3, the DNA is TGCGCCAGCAGCCAAGGCCCCAAGGGGGGAATGGACACTGAAGCTTTCTTT. Translation gives CASSQGPKGGMDTEAFF.